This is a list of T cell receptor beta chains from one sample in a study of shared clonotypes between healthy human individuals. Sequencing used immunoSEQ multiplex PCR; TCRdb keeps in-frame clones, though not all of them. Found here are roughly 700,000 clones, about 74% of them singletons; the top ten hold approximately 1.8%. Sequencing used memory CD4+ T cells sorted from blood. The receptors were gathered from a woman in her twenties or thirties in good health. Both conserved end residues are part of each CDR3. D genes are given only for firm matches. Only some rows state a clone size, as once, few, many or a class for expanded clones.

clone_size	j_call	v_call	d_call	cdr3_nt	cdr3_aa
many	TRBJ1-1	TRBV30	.	TGTGCCTGGGATGGGGGAGGCAGGAACACTGAAGCTTTCTTT	CAWDGGGRNTEAFF
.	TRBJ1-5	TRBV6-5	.	TGTGCCAGCGCGAGGGGCCTAGAGGGCAATCAGCCCCAGCATTTT	CASARGLEGNQPQHF
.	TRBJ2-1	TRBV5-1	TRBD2	TGCGCCAGCAGCCCCCCTGGACTAGCGGGAGTTAATGAGCAGTTCTTC	CASSPPGLAGVNEQFF
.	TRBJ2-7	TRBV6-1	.	TGTGCCAGCAGTGAATTCGTGATTTATCCGGGACTTGGATCCTACGAGCAGTACTTC	CASSEFVIYPGLGSYEQYF
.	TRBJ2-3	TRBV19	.	TGTGCCAGTAGTATAGGCACAGGGAGCACAGATACGCAGTATTTT	CASSIGTGSTDTQYF
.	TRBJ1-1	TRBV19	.	TGTGCCAGTAGTGGACAAATGAACACTGAAGCTTTCTTT	CASSGQMNTEAFF
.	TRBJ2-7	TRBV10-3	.	TGTGCCATCAGTGATCAGTCTACCCAGGGTTCGGGCCAGCAGTACTTC	CAISDQSTQGSGQQYF
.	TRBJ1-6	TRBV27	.	TGTGCCAGCAGTTCGATTAATTCACCCCTCCACTTT	CASSSINSPLHF
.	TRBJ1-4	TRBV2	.	TGTGCCAGCAGCACGATACCGGCAACTAATGAAAAACTGTTTTTT	CASSTIPATNEKLFF
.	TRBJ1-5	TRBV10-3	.	TGTGCCATCAGTGAGTCAGGAGGGGTTAGCAATCAGCCCCAGCATTTT	CAISESGGVSNQPQHF
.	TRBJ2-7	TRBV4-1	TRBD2	TGCGCCAGCAGCCAAGATGGGGGGGCCTACGAGCAGTACTTC	CASSQDGGAYEQYF
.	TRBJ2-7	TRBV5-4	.	TGTGCCAGCAGCTTGGATCAGGGTCCGACCTACGAGCAGTACTTC	CASSLDQGPTYEQYF
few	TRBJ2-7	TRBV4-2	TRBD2	TGTGCCAGCAGCCAAGGGACTAGCGGGAGGCCGAGCTCCTACGAGCAGTACTTC	CASSQGTSGRPSSYEQYF
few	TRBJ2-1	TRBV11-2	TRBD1	TGTGCCAGCAGCTTAGATGGAGGGACAGGAGGATACAATGAGCAGTTCTTC	CASSLDGGTGGYNEQFF
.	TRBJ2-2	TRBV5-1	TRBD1	TGCGCCAGCATGTTAGGGGGCGCCACCGGGGAGCTGTTTTTT	CASMLGGATGELFF
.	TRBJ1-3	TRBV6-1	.	TGTGCCAGCAGTGCTTCGGAGGGGTCCTCTGGAAACACCATATATTTT	CASSASEGSSGNTIYF
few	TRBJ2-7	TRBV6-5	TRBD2	TGTGCCAGCAGTTCCGGACTAGGCACCTACGAGCAGTACTTC	CASSSGLGTYEQYF
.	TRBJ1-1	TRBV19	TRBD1	TGTGCCAGTGCCACTGCCGGGACAGAGAACACTGAAGCTTTCTTT	CASATAGTENTEAFF
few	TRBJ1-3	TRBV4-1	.	TGCGCCAGCAGCCAAGGCCACTCTGGAAACACCATATATTTT	CASSQGHSGNTIYF
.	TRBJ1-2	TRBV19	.	TGTGCCAGTACCCCGGGCGGCAGTCGGAGGTATGGCTACACCTTC	CASTPGGSRRYGYTF
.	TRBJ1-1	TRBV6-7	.	TGTGCCAGCAGTTGGCATCAAGGTACTGAAGCTTTCTTT	CASSWHQGTEAFF
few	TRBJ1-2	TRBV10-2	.	TGCGCCAGCACCCCAGGGGTGAGCGGCTACACCTTC	CASTPGVSGYTF
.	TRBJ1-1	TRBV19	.	TGTGCCAGTAGTATAGTTCTCCATGGGACTAGGGAAGGAGCTGAAGCTTTCTTT	CASSIVLHGTREGAEAFF
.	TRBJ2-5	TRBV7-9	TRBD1	TGTGCCAGCAGCTTAGCGACAGGGGTCAACTTC	CASSLATGVNF
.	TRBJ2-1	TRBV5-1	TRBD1	TGCGCCAGCAGGGGGACAGTACTCAATGAGCAGTTCTTC	CASRGTVLNEQFF
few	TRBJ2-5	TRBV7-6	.	TGTGCCAGCAGCTTAGCGCGTGGGTTTCAAGAGACCCAGTACTTC	CASSLARGFQETQYF
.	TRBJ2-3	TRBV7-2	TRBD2	TGTGCCAGCAGCTTAGGGGGACTAGCGGTCCCCTCAGCATCAGATACGCAGTATTTT	CASSLGGLAVPSASDTQYF
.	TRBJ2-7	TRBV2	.	TGTGCCAGCAGTGGGGCGGTTACCTACGAGCAGTACTTC	CASSGAVTYEQYF
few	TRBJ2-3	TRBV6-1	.	TGTGCCAGCAGTGAGGACGCCCGGGCAGGCCCGCAGTATTTT	CASSEDARAGPQYF
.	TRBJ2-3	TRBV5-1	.	TGCGCCAGCAGCTTGGGCAGGGGAGCGAGGACAGATACGCAGTATTTT	CASSLGRGARTDTQYF
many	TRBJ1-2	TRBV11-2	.	TGTGCCAGCAGCTTGGGGGTAAACTATGGCTACACCTTC	CASSLGVNYGYTF
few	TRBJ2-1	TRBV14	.	TGTGCCAGCAGCCTTGCTTTACATGAGCAGTTCTTC	CASSLALHEQFF
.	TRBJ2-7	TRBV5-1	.	TGCGCCAGCAGCCAGAGGGACTTGGGCCACGAGCAGTACTTC	CASSQRDLGHEQYF
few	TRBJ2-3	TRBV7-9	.	TGTGCCAGCAGCTTCACAGATACGCAGTATTTT	CASSFTDTQYF
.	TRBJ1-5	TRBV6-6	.	TGTGCCAGCAGTCGCGACACCAGCAATCAGCCCCAGCATTTT	CASSRDTSNQPQHF
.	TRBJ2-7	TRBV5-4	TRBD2	TGTGCCAGCAGCAAGACTAGCGGGAGTTCCTACGAGCAGTACTTC	CASSKTSGSSYEQYF
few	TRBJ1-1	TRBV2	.	TGTGCCAAGGGGTACCCGGGAGCAACTGAAGCTTTCTTT	CAKGYPGATEAFF
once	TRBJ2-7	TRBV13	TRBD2	TGTGCCAGCAGCTCCCCACTAGCGGGCTACGAGCAGTACTTC	CASSSPLAGYEQYF
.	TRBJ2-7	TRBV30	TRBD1	TGTGCCTGGATCCGGGACAGGGTCCACGAGCAGTACTTC	CAWIRDRVHEQYF
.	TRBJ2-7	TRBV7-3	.	TGTGCCAGCAGCCGTCGACTGAGTGCGGAGCAGTACTTC	CASSRRLSAEQYF
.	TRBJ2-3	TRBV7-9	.	TGTGCCAGCAGCTCGGCAGGGACAGATACGCAGTATTTT	CASSSAGTDTQYF
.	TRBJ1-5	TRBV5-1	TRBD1	TGCGCCAGCAGCACAGGGACAGGTGAGAATCAGCCCCAGCATTTT	CASSTGTGENQPQHF
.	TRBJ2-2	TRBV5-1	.	TGCGCCATCTCACAGGGGGAGCTGTTTTTT	CAISQGELFF
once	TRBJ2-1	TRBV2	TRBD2	TGTGCCAGCAGGGCCGGACTAGCGGGACTTAATGAGCAGTTCTTC	CASRAGLAGLNEQFF
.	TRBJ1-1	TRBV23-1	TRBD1	TGCGCCAGCAGTCAACACCCAGACAGGGGGTCGGCAGGAGCTTTCTTT	CASSQHPDRGSAGAFF
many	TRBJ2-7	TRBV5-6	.	TGTGCCAGCAGCTATACCGGGACTTTTGTCTACGAGCAGTACTTC	CASSYTGTFVYEQYF
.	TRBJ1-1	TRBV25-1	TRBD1	TGTGCCAGCACTCAGGGGGGCGGGGGTGAAGCTTTCTTT	CASTQGGGGEAFF
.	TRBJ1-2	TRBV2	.	TGTGCCAGCAGTGAAGAGGTGCAGTCCCATGGCTACACCTTC	CASSEEVQSHGYTF
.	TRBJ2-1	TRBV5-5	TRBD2	TGTGCCAGCAGCTTGGAAGGGACTAGCGTAGCCAATGAGCAGTTCTTC	CASSLEGTSVANEQFF
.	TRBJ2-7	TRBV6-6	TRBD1	TGTGCCAGCAGTTACAGGGACAGGGGGCTAGGTGAGCAGTACTTC	CASSYRDRGLGEQYF
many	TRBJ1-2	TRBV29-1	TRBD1	TGCAGCGTCGAGCAGGGGGCTTATGGCTACACCTTC	CSVEQGAYGYTF
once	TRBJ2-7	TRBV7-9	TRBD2	TGTGCCAGCAGCTTAGCGCATGGGAGGGACTCCCTTGGGCAGTACTTC	CASSLAHGRDSLGQYF
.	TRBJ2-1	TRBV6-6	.	TGTGTCAGCAGAGCAGCCTACAATGAGCAGTTCTTC	CVSRAAYNEQFF
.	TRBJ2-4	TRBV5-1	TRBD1	TGCGCCAGCAGCTTTGGGACAGGCCCGCTTTTTCAGTACTTC	CASSFGTGPLFQYF
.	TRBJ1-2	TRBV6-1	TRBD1	TGTGCCAGCAGTCTGGACAGGGCCTCCTATGGCTACACCTTC	CASSLDRASYGYTF
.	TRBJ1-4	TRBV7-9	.	TGTGCCAGCAGCTCCCCCTCTGAAAAACTGTTTTTT	CASSSPSEKLFF